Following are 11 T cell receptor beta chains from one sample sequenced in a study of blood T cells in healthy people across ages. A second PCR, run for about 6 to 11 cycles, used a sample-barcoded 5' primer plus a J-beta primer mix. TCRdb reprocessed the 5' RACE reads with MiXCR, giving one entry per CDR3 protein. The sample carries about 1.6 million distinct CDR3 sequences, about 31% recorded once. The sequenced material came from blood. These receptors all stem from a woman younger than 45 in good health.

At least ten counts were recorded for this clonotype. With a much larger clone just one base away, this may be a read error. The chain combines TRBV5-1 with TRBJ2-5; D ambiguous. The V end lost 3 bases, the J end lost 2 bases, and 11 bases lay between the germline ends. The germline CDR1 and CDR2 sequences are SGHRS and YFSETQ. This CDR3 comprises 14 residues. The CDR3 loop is CASSWLGLQETQYF. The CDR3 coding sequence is TGCGCCAGCAGCTGGCTAGGGTTACAAGAGACCCAGTACTTC.

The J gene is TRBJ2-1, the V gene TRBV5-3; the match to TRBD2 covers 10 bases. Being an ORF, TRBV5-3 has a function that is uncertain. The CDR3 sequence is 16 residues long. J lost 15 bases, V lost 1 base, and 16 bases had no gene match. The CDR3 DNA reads TGTGCCAGAAGCTTGCCTCCCCCGACGAGCGGGGGGGCCGGGTTCTTC. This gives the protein CARSLPPPTSGGAGFF.

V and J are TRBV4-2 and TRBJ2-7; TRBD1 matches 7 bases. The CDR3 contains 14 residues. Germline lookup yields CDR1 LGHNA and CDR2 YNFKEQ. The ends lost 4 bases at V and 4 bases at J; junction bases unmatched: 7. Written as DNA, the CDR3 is TGTGCCAGCAGCCCATCAGGGGGTAGATACGAGCAGTACTTC. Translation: CASSPSGGRYEQYF.

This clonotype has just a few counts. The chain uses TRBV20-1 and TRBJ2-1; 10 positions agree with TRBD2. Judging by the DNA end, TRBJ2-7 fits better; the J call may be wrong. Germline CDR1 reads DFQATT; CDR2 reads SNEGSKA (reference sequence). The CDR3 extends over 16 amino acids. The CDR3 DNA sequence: TGCAGTGCTAGGTTAGCGGGGGGCCGCAACTACAATGAGCAGTACTTC. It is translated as CSARLAGGRNYNEQYF.

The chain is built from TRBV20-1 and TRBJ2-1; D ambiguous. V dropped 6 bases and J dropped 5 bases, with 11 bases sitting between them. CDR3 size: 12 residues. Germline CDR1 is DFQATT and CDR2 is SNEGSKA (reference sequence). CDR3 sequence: CSAPKRNNEQFF. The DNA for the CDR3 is TGCAGTGCCCCGAAAAGAAACAATGAGCAGTTCTTC.

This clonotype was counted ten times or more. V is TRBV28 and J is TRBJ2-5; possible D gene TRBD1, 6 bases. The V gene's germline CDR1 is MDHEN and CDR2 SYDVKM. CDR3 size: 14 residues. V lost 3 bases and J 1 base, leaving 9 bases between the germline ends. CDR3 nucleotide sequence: TGTGCCAGCAGTTTCACAGGGCCCCAAGAGACCCAGTACTTC. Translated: CASSFTGPQETQYF.

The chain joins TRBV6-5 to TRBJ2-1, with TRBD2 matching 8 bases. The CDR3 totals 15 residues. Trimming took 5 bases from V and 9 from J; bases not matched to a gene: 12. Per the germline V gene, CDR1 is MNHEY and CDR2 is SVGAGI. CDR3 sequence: CASSPRGGGWSEQFF. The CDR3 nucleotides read TGTGCCAGCAGTCCTCGGGGGGGCGGATGGAGTGAGCAGTTCTTC.

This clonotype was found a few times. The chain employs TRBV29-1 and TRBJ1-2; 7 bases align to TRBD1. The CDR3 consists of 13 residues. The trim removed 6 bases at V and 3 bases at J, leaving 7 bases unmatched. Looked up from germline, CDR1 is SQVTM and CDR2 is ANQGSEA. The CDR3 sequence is CSVGDRAHYGYTF. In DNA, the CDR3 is TGCAGCGTCGGCGACAGGGCCCACTATGGCTACACCTTC.

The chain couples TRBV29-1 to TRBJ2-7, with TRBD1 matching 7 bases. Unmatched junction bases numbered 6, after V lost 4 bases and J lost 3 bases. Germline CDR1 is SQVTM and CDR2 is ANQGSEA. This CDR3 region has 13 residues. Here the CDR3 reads CSVGQGELYEQYF. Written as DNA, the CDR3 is TGCAGCGTTGGGCAGGGGGAGCTCTACGAGCAGTACTTC.

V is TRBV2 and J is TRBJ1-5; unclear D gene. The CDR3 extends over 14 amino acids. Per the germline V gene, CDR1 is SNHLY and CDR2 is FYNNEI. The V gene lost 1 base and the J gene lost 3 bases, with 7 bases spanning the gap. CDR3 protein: CASSEGHLNQPQHF. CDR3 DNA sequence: TGTGCCAGCAGTGAAGGACACCTCAATCAGCCCCAGCATTTT.

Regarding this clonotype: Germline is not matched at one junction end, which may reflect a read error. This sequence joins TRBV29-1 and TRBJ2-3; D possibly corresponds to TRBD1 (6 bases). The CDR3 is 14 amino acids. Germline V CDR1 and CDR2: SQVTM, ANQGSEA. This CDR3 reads CSDAGVEFTDMQYF. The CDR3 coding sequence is TGCAGCGACGCAGGGGTAGAATTCACAGATATGCAGTATTTT.